This T cell receptor (beta chain) was identified during a study of cytomegalovirus exposure and HLA in healthy donors. Overall study results and limits: Sequencing had likely introduced a cluster of highly shared sequence variants as an artifact. The study designated 150 to 200 TCR beta chains cytomegalovirus-associated. In a later analysis, a genetic analysis reported fewer productive-TCR N-insertions in an Asian-associated ancestry cluster than the cohort average.

With respect to this clone: Its specificity is not known.

The PCR employed 60 Vbeta primers together with 13 Jbeta primers. Measured with immunoSEQ multiplex PCR; TCRdb has only the in-frame clones, and not every one. The listing contains about 120,000 clones. Deletions cut 6 bases from V and 2 bases from J, with 11 bases between. Per the germline V gene, CDR1 is KGHSH and CDR2 is LQKENI. The CDR3 has 13 residues. Nominally healthy donors were sampled, though unrecorded immune exposures were likely. This rearrangement joins TRBV18 to TRBJ2-7; D gene uncertain. The receptor was derived from a woman aged 40 to 49 in good health and CMV-seropositive. The sequencing sample was made of PBMCs. The CDR3 DNA follows: TGTGCCAGCTCCGTTCTAGAAGCCTACGAGCAGTACTTC. This codes for CASSVLEAYEQYF.